This T cell receptor (beta chain) was sequenced in a study of blood T cell repertoires in COVID-19. Study context: T cells, B-cell-depleted T cells, or PBMCs provided the cDNA or gDNA that served as material.

Original handling: Estimates of nucleated cell counts were drawn from the amplification of reference gene primers. Method: immunoSEQ multiplex PCR; TCRdb's copy keeps in-frame clones and lacks some. V, J and clone size were drawn from that table, and D and trimming were deduced from the DNA. The table has about 47,000 clones, roughly 88% seen once; the top ten hold around 3.1%. Germline V gene lookup returns CDR1 SGHVS and CDR2 FNYEAQ. This CDR3 is 17 amino acids long. Trimming stripped 5 bases from V and 1 base from J, with 15 bases between. The receptor comes from a man aged 45-60 years with active COVID-19. The sequencing input was peripheral blood. The chain has TRBV7-6 and TRBJ2-6, with no clear D. The CDR3 bases are TGTGCCAGCAGCGCTCCAATCGGTGCGTCTGGGGCCAACGTCCTGACTTTC. Translated: CASSAPIGASGANVLTF. Full variable domain (rest looked up from reference TRBV7-6 and TRBJ2-6): GAGVSQSPRYKVTKRGQDVALRCDPISGHVSLYWYRQALGQGPEFLTYFNYEAQQDKSGLPNDRFSAERPEGSISTLTIQRTEQRDSAMYRCASSAPIGASGANVLTFGAGSRLTVL.